This TCR beta chain was profiled in a study of cytotoxic CD8 clonotypes in ibrutinib-treated CLL. About the research overall: Once patients had received a median about twelve months of treatment, range 6 to 36, response samples were obtained. Sample averages reached 255,043 productive templates and 94,082 productive rearrangements.

Findings and limits, study-wide: Public clonotypes were rare and shrank or held steady on treatment.

As concerns this clone: What it recognizes is unknown.

V lost 0 bases to trimming and J lost 1 base; unmatched junction nucleotides: 1. The CDR3 loop spans 15 amino acids. Looked up from germline, CDR1 is SGHTA and CDR2 is FQGTGA. Data came from immunoSEQ multiplex PCR; TCRdb stores just in-frame clones and leaves some out. The top ten clones hold about 6% of a sample with hundreds of thousands of clones, over 65% of them seen once. This chain joins TRBV7-3 and TRBJ1-1; TRBD1 aligns across 8 bases. This receptor was taken from a human donor with chronic lymphocytic leukemia. Sequenced material: PBMCs, taken after 12 months of ibrutinib treatment. The CDR3 DNA follows: TGTGCCAGCAGCTTAACCGGACAGGGGAACACTGAAGCTTTCTTT. This sequence encodes CASSLTGQGNTEAFF.